This passage covers 10 T cell receptor beta chains from one sample sequenced in a study of blood T cell repertoires in COVID-19. Produced via immunoSEQ multiplex PCR; TCRdb's table is partial and in-frame only. This sample carries a few hundred thousand clones, about four fifths of them seen once, and the ten largest clones take roughly 3%. The sample comprised peripheral blood. The receptors originated from a woman between 18 and 29 years old with acute or convalescent COVID-19.

This chain connects TRBV6-5 to TRBJ1-4; TRBD1 is a possible D gene (6 bases). The CDR3 has 15 residues. Trimming removed 0 bases from V and 8 bases from J, with 13 bases in between. Germline V lookup: CDR1 MNHEY, CDR2 SVGAGI. CDR3 in DNA: TGTGCCAGCAGTTACTCTGGCAGGGGTGGAGAAAAACTGTTTTTT. Protein sequence: CASSYSGRGGEKLFF.

The rearrangement links TRBV4-2 to TRBJ2-2; D might be TRBD2 (5 bases). The germline V gene has CDR1 LGHNA and CDR2 YNFKEQ. This CDR3 is built from 14 residues. The V gene lost 0 bases and the J gene lost 10 bases, with 12 bases spanning the gap. For the CDR3, the DNA is TGTGCCAGCAGCCAAGATGGAGGATCGGTGGAGCTGTTTTTT. Protein sequence: CASSQDGGSVELFF.

This chain joins TRBV11-2 and TRBJ1-1, with 7 nucleotides matching TRBD1. This CDR3 has 13 amino acids. V trimming: 4 bases; J trimming: 7 bases; junction bases outside the gene matches: 6. The germline gives CDR1 SGHAT, CDR2 FQNNGV. The CDR3 DNA is TGTGCCAGCAGCTCCAGACAGGGTGGTGAAGCTTTCTTT. It encodes CASSSRQGGEAFF.

V and J are TRBV6-5 and TRBJ2-1; 11 nucleotides agree with TRBD2. The J segment lost 7 bases and the V segment lost 8 bases, leaving 4 bases of the junction unmatched. This CDR3 contains 13 residues. Per the germline V gene, CDR1 is MNHEY and CDR2 is SVGAGI. In DNA, the CDR3 is TGTGCCAGCGCGACTAGCGGGATAAATGAGCAGTTCTTC. Protein sequence: CASATSGINEQFF.

The chain links TRBV4-3 to TRBJ1-6; TRBD1 might be the D (6 bases). Trimming took 0 bases from V and 9 from J, leaving 12 bases between them. This CDR3 spans 15 amino acids. Per germline, CDR1 LGHNA and CDR2 YSLEER. The CDR3 loop is CASSQDRGNVSPLHF. Here the CDR3 DNA reads TGCGCCAGCAGCCAAGACAGGGGTAACGTTTCACCCCTCCACTTT.

The rearrangement links TRBV28 to TRBJ2-3; a weak D match, TRBD1 (5 bases). Per germline, CDR1 MDHEN and CDR2 SYDVKM. The CDR3 length is 14 residues. With 6 bases removed from V and 8 bases from J, the gap between germline ends came to 18 bases. The CDR3 coding sequence is TGTGCCAGCAGCCGCCACGACAGAGGCGGTACGCAGTATTTT. Its translation: CASSRHDRGGTQYF.

J is TRBJ1-6 and V is TRBV5-5; a weak D match, TRBD1 (6 bases). V was clipped by 2 bases and J by 9 bases, with 18 bases between them. CDR1 SGHKS and CDR2 YYEKEE come from the germline V gene (reference sequence). The CDR3 runs to 16 residues. Here the CDR3 DNA reads TGTGCCAGCAGCTTAGGTTTGGCAGGGGAAAGTTCACCCCTCCACTTT. This sequence encodes CASSLGLAGESSPLHF.

This clone was counted a single time. In nucleotides, the CDR3 is TGTGCCAGCAGCTTGGTCTTTGGGTCCCGAGGTGGAAACACCATATATTTT. Protein: CASSLVFGSRGGNTIYF. The J gene is TRBJ1-3, the V gene TRBV5-6; D is uncertain. Germline V lookup: CDR1 SGHDT, CDR2 YYEEEE. The CDR3 loop spans 17 amino acids. Trimming took off 0 bases at V and 3 bases at J, with 16 bases between the two ends.

The rearrangement links TRBV7-2 to TRBJ2-1, with D unclear. Trimming took 5 bases from V and 1 from J, leaving 3 bases between them. This CDR3 has 12 amino acids. Germline-derived CDR1 and CDR2 are SGHTA and FQGNSA. In DNA form, the CDR3 reads TGTGCCAGCAGCCTATCCTACAATGAGCAGTTCTTC. It encodes CASSLSYNEQFF.

The chain has TRBV6-2 or TRBV6-3 and TRBJ1-2; TRBD1 matches 12 bases. This CDR3 has 14 amino acids. The ends lost 6 bases at V and 8 bases at J; junction bases unmatched: 7. Per the germline V gene, CDR1 is MNHEY and CDR2 is SVGEGT. DNA for the CDR3: TGTGCCAGCAGCCCGGGACAGGGGGCTCAGGGCTACACCTTC. Translated, it gives CASSPGQGAQGYTF.